Below are 16 T cell receptor beta chains sequenced from a single sample in a study of cytomegalovirus exposure and HLA in healthy donors. PCR amplification relied on 60 Vbeta primers (plus 13 Jbeta primers). Assay: immunoSEQ multiplex PCR; the TCRdb copy retains only in-frame clones and omits some. Of roughly 72,000 clones in the sample, 60% to 85% are singletons; the top ten hold around a fifth. Material for sequencing was PBMCs. The receptors were sampled from a woman between 40 and 55 years old in good health and CMV-seropositive.

V gene TRBV18 combines with J gene TRBJ2-5; 8 bases are shared with TRBD1. Germline-derived CDR1 and CDR2 are KGHSH and LQKENI. CDR3 length: 14 residues. The ends lost 1 base at V and 2 bases at J; junction bases unmatched: 0. CDR3 protein: CASSPRTGQETQYF. The CDR3 nucleotides read TGTGCCAGCTCACCACGGACAGGGCAAGAGACCCAGTACTTC.

The CDR3 DNA sequence: TGTGCCAGCATTGGGGGCGATGAGCAGTTCTTC. It yields the protein CASIGGDEQFF. This chain connects TRBV7-9 to TRBJ2-1, with D tentatively TRBD1 (6 bases). The CDR3 sequence is 11 residues long. CDR1 is SEHNR and CDR2 is FQNEAQ in the germline V gene (reference sequence). The V and J ends lost 7 bases and 8 bases respectively, with 9 bases between them.

This clone was observed once. The rearrangement links TRBV5-1 to TRBJ2-3, with 9 bases matching TRBD2. Losses at the gene ends were 3 bases for V and 0 bases for J; bases not matched to a gene: 14. CDR3 length equals 19 residues. Per germline, CDR1 SGHRS and CDR2 YFSETQ. CDR3 coding DNA: TGCGCCAGCAGCTCGTCGGGGACTAGCCCAGCGGTGAGCACAGATACGCAGTATTTT. It yields the protein CASSSSGTSPAVSTDTQYF.

DNA for the CDR3: TGTGCCAGCAGCTTAGGGACAGGTGAATATGGCTACACCTTC. Amino acids: CASSLGTGEYGYTF. This sequence joins TRBV13 and TRBJ1-2, with a possible D match to TRBD1 (6 bases). The CDR3 contains 14 residues. Trimming stripped 0 bases from V and 5 bases from J, with 10 bases between. Germline CDR1 PRHDT, CDR2 FYEKMQ (reference sequence).

The chain carries TRBV28 and TRBJ1-1; 7 bases align to TRBD1. Germline CDR1 reads MDHEN; CDR2 reads SYDVKM. The CDR3 has 14 amino acids. V lost 10 bases and J lost 4; bases outside the gene matches: 12. CDR3 in amino acids: CATNVDRVITEAFF. The DNA of the CDR3 is TGTGCCACCAATGTAGACAGGGTCATCACTGAAGCTTTCTTT.

The rearrangement joins TRBV5-4 to TRBJ1-2; 10 bases align to TRBD1. V lost 4 bases to trimming and J lost 4 bases; unmatched junction nucleotides: 7. CDR1 is SGHNT and CDR2 is YYREEE in the germline V gene (reference sequence). The CDR3 extends over 15 amino acids. Written as DNA, the CDR3 is TGTGCCAGCAGCAACGGACAGGGGGGCGGCTATGGCTACACCTTC. Amino acids: CASSNGQGGGYGYTF.

This sequence joins TRBV9 and TRBJ2-5; 7 bases map to TRBD2. Trimming cost V 0 bases and J 1 base; bases outside gene matches: 9. CDR1 is SGDLS and CDR2 is YYNGEE in the germline V gene. The CDR3 has 17 amino acids. In DNA, the CDR3 is TGTGCCAGCAGCGTAGCCGGTCTAAGCGGGACCCAAGAGACCCAGTACTTC. Amino acid sequence: CASSVAGLSGTQETQYF. Filled out from reference TRBV9 and TRBJ2-5, the complete variable domain reads DSGVTQTPKHLITATGQRVTLRCSPRSGDLSVYWYQQSLDQGLQFLIQYYNGEERAKGNILERFSAQQFPDLHSELNLSSLELGDSALYFCASSVAGLSGTQETQYFGPGTRLLVL.

The genes are TRBV5-6 and TRBJ1-1, with 7 bases lining up with TRBD1. Germline V gives CDR1 SGHDT, CDR2 YYEEEE. The J segment lost 3 bases and the V segment lost 4 bases, leaving 15 bases of the junction unmatched. CDR3 size: 17 residues. CDR3 coding DNA: TGTGCCAGCAGCCGGGGACAGTACCCGGTCTTGGACACTGAAGCTTTCTTT. As protein: CASSRGQYPVLDTEAFF.

The chain links TRBV11-1 to TRBJ2-5, with TRBD2 matching over 8 bases. Losses at the gene ends were 5 bases for V and 3 bases for J; bases not matched to a gene: 11. Looked up from germline, CDR1 is SGHAT and CDR2 is FQDESV (reference sequence). The CDR3 totals 16 residues. CDR3 region: CASSPREGRVEETQYF. The CDR3 DNA reads TGTGCCAGCAGCCCACGGGAGGGGCGAGTTGAAGAGACCCAGTACTTC. Looking up the rest from reference TRBV11-1 and TRBJ2-5 gives the full variable domain: EAEVAQSPRYKITEKSQAVAFWCDPISGHATLYWYRQILGQGPELLVQFQDESVVDDSQLPKDRFSAERLKGVDSTLKIQPAELGDSAMYLCASSPREGRVEETQYFGPGTRLLVL.

This chain links TRBV6-6 with TRBJ2-5; tentatively, D is TRBD2 (5 bases). This CDR3 has 15 amino acids. Trimming left V 4 bases short and J 0 bases short, with 12 bases between. The germline gives CDR1 MNHNY, CDR2 SVGAGI (reference sequence). CDR3 sequence (DNA): TGTGCCAGCAGTTTGACCTCAGCGGACCAAGAGACCCAGTACTTC. This codes for CASSLTSADQETQYF.

This clone was found a few times. This chain uses TRBV4-1 with TRBJ1-5; D is unclear. The CDR3 has 15 amino acids. The germline V gene encodes CDR1 MGHRA and CDR2 YSYEKL. Deletions cut 4 bases from V and 2 bases from J, with 12 bases between. The CDR3 DNA reads TGCGCCAGCAGCCCAAATCCGGCGGGCAATCAGCCCCAGCATTTT. Translating it yields CASSPNPAGNQPQHF.

The chain uses TRBV5-6 and TRBJ2-5, with 9 bases matching TRBD1. Trimming cost V 4 bases and J 5 bases; bases outside gene matches: 15. Per germline, CDR1 SGHDT and CDR2 YYEEEE. CDR3 size: 17 residues. CDR3 DNA: TGTGCCAGCAGCGTGAATTCGCCGGGACAGGGCGGTGAGACCCAGTACTTC. It codes for CASSVNSPGQGGETQYF.

In this sample, this clone turned up a few times. Here the CDR3 DNA reads TGCGCCAGCAGCTTCACAGGAACCTACAATGAGCAGTTCTTC. Amino acid sequence: CASSFTGTYNEQFF. The genes are TRBV5-1 and TRBJ2-1; weak D call: TRBD1 (5 bases). There are 14 residues in the CDR3. From germline, CDR1 is SGHRS and CDR2 YFSETQ. The V end was cut by 2 bases, the J end by 2 bases, with 8 bases between.

This clone was observed a handful of times. The chain joins TRBV5-6 to TRBJ2-1, with 12 nucleotides matching TRBD2. The CDR3 is 17 residues long. V lost 2 bases and J lost 6; bases outside the gene matches: 9. CDR1 SGHDT and CDR2 YYEEEE come from the germline V gene. The CDR3 spells CASSFKATSGRGNEQFF. CDR3 nucleotides: TGTGCCAGCAGCTTTAAGGCGACTAGCGGGAGAGGCAATGAGCAGTTCTTC.

The J gene is TRBJ1-1, the V gene TRBV30; D is unclear. Germline CDR1 is GTSNPN and CDR2 is SVGIG (reference sequence). The CDR3 spans 12 residues. Trimming removed 1 base at V and 3 bases at J, with 6 bases between. As DNA, the CDR3 is TGTGCCTGGAGTGCCGGGGACACTGAAGCTTTCTTT. The encoded protein is CAWSAGDTEAFF.

This chain links TRBV29-1 with TRBJ2-7; the match to TRBD2 covers 9 bases. From germline, CDR1 is SQVTM and CDR2 ANQGSEA. This CDR3 is built from 11 residues. With 4 bases clipped from V and 6 bases from J, the junction kept 1 base outside the gene matches. CDR3 amino acids: CSVGLAAEQYF. The CDR3 coding sequence is TGCAGCGTTGGACTAGCGGCCGAGCAGTACTTC.